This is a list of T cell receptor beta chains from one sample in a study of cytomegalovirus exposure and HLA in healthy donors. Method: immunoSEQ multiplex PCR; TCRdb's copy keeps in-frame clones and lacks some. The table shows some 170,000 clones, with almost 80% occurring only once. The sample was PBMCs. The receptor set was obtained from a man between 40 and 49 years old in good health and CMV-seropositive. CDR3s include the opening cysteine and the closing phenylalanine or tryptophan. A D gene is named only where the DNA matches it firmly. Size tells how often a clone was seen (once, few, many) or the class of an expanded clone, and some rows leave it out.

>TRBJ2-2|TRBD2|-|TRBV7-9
TGTGCCAGCAGACCACCGGGACTAGCGGGACCGCGTGGCACCGGGGAGCTGTTTTTT
CASRPPGLAGPRGTGELFF
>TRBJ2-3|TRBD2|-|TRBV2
TGTGCCAGCAGCGACCTCGGACTAGCGGGTTCGGTGCAGTATTTT
CASSDLGLAGSVQYF
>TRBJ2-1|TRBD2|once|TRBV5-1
TGCGCCAGCAGCTTGGACGGGAGGGCCTCCAATGAGCAGTTCTTC
CASSLDGRASNEQFF
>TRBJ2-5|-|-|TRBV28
TGTGCCAGCAGCCCGGACACCCCGGGGGAGACCCAGTACTTC
CASSPDTPGETQYF
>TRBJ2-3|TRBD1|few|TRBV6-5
TGTGCCAGCAGCCGGGACAGGAGTACAGATACGCAGTATTTT
CASSRDRSTDTQYF
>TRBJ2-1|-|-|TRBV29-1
TGCAGCGTTGCCCGGGGGAATGAGCAGTTCTTC
CSVARGNEQFF
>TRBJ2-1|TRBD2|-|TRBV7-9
TGTGCCAGCAGCTCCGGGACTAGCGGGGGCCCCTACAATGAGCAGTTCTTC
CASSSGTSGGPYNEQFF
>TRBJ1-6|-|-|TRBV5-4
TGTGCCAGCAGCCCTGAGGCAGGGGTCCTTTATAATTCACCCCTCCACTTT
CASSPEAGVLYNSPLHF
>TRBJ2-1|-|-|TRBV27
TGTGCCAGCAGTTCGCGACTAGTTTTGGCCTACAATGAGCAGTTCTTC
CASSSRLVLAYNEQFF
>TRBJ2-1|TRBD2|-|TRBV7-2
TGTGCCAGCAGCCCCCGGGGACTAGCGGGAACAGGTGAGCAGTTCTTC
CASSPRGLAGTGEQFF
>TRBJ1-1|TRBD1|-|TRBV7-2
TGTGCCAGCAGCTCTAGGACAGGGATGAACACTGAAGCTTTCTTT
CASSSRTGMNTEAFF
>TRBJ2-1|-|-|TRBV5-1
TGCGCCAGCAGCCCGGGGGACTCACTCAATGAGCAGTTCTTC
CASSPGDSLNEQFF
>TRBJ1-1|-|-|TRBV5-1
TGCGCCAGCAGCCCCTATTGGACAGCGAACACTGAAGCTTTCTTT
CASSPYWTANTEAFF
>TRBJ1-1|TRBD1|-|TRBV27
TGTGCCAGCAGTTTTAACCGGGACAGGGTGGCTGAAGCTTTCTTT
CASSFNRDRVAEAFF
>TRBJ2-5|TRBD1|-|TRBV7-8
TGTGCCAGCAGCCCAGGGGGAGCGGCTCAAGAGACCCAGTACTTC
CASSPGGAAQETQYF
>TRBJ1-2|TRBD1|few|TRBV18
TGTGCCAGCTCACTTGGGACAGGGGAGGCCTACACCTTC
CASSLGTGEAYTF
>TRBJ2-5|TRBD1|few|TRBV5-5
TGTGCCAGCGGGATGGGACAGGGGAAAGAGACCCAGTACTTC
CASGMGQGKETQYF
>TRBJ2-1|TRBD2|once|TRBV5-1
TGCGCCAGCTGGGACAGCCGACTCGGCTCGCGGGGGGGTCAGTTCTTC
CASWDSRLGSRGGQFF
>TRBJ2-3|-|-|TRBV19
TGTGCCAGTAGTAAGCCCGAGGCAGATACGCAGTATTTT
CASSKPEADTQYF
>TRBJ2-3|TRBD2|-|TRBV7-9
TGTGCCAGCAGCTTAGGGGTAGCGGGGCGGGGCACAGATACGCAGTATTTT
CASSLGVAGRGTDTQYF
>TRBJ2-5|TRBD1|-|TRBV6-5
TGTGCCAGCAGTTCCGGACAGGGGGGATATTCGGAGACCCAGTACTTC
CASSSGQGGYSETQYF
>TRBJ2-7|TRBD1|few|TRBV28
TGTGCCAGCAGTAATCCGGGACAGCCTACCTACGAGCAGTACTTC
CASSNPGQPTYEQYF
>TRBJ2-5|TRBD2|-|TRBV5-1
TGCGCCAGCAGCTTTAGCGGGATCTACCAAGAGACCCAGTACTTC
CASSFSGIYQETQYF
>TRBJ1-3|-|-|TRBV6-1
TGTGCCAGCAGTAAGCGGGGGGGGGAAGGAAACACCATATATTTT
CASSKRGGEGNTIYF
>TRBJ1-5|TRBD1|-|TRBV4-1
TGCGCCAGCAGGCCCACAGGGGGCTCTCAGCCCCAGCATTTT
CASRPTGGSQPQHF
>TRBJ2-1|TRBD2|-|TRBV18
TGTGCCAGCTCACCCGGGACTAGCGGGAGAAATGAGCAGTTCTTC
CASSPGTSGRNEQFF
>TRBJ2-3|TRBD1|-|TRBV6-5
TGTGCCAGCAGTTGGGGGACAGGGGGCACAGATACGCAGTATTTT
CASSWGTGGTDTQYF
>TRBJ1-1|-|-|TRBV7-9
TGTGCCAGCAGCCCCCTCCAGGGTTTTGGAACTGAAGCTTTCTTT
CASSPLQGFGTEAFF
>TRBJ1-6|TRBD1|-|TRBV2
TGTGCCAGCAGCTCAGACAGGGGCAATTCACCCCTCCACTTT
CASSSDRGNSPLHF
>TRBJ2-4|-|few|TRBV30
TGTGCCTGGAGTCGGGAAAACATTCAGTACTTC
CAWSRENIQYF
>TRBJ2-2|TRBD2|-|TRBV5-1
TGCGCCAGCAGCTTGAACTCCCCGGGGGGGAACACCGGGGAGCTGTTTTTT
CASSLNSPGGNTGELFF
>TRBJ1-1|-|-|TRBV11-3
TGTGCCAGCAGCCCCGGATTGGGTCAGGGGAACACTGAAGCTTTCTTT
CASSPGLGQGNTEAFF
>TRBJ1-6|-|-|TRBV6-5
TGTGCCAGCAGTTACGAGCAGGGGAATTCACCCCTCCACTTT
CASSYEQGNSPLHF
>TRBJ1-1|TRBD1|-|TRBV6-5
TGTGCCAGCAGTCCTCGGACAGGGGGCACTGAAGCTTTCTTT
CASSPRTGGTEAFF
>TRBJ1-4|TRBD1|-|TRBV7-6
TGTGCCAGCAGCTTAATCGATCCAGGGACAGCTAATGAAAAACTGTTTTTT
CASSLIDPGTANEKLFF
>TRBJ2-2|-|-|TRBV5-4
TGTGCCAGCAGCTTGGCCGGCAGGGCCAACACCGGGGAGCTGTTTTTT
CASSLAGRANTGELFF
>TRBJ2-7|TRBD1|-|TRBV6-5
TGTGCCAGCACCCACAACCACAGGGGCTACGAGCAGTACTTC
CASTHNHRGYEQYF
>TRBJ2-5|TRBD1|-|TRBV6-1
TGTGCCAGCAGCCGCACGACAGGGAGAGAGACCCAGTACTTC
CASSRTTGRETQYF
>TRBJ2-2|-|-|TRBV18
TGTGCCAGCTCACCTTCACGAGCTCTGGGGGAGCTGTTTTTT
CASSPSRALGELFF
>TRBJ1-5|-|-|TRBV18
TGTGCCAGCTCACTCCAGGGACTTAACAATCAGCCCCAGCATTTT
CASSLQGLNNQPQHF
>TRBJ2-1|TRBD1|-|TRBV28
TGTGCCAGCAGACCGGGACAGGCCTACAATGAGCAGTTCTTC
CASRPGQAYNEQFF
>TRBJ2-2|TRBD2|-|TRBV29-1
TGCAGCGTTGACGTGGGACTAGGTTCCGGGGAGCTGTTTTTT
CSVDVGLGSGELFF
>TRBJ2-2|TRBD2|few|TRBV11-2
TGTGCCAGCAGCCCGCGGGCGGGGGGGGCGAACACCGGGGAGCTGTTTTTT
CASSPRAGGANTGELFF
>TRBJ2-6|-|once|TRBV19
TGTGCCAGTAGTCTAGGGGGGAGGGGGGCCAACGTCCTGACTTTC
CASSLGGRGANVLTF
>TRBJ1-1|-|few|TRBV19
TGTGCCAGTAGTTCCGAACAGGAAGAAAACACTGAAGCTTTCTTT
CASSSEQEENTEAFF